These 20 T cell receptor beta chains were all obtained from the same sample, sequenced in a study of blood T cell repertoires in COVID-19. The data were produced by immunoSEQ multiplex PCR, yet TCRdb's version contains in-frame clones alone and is incomplete. The table has about 150,000 clones, around 81% seen once; the top ten hold 6.2%. The source material was PBMCs or T cells enriched from blood (not recorded which). The receptor source for this set is a woman between 35 and 50 years old who had recovered from COVID-19.

J is TRBJ2-2 and V is TRBV5-1; 10 bases map to TRBD1. Germline-derived CDR1 and CDR2 are SGHRS and YFSETQ. V lost 4 bases, J lost 3 bases, and 3 bases stayed unmatched. The CDR3 runs to 15 residues. The CDR3 is CASSRGQGHTGELFF. In DNA, the CDR3 is TGCGCCAGCAGCCGGGGACAGGGGCACACCGGGGAGCTGTTTTTT. The variable domain in full, completed from reference TRBV5-1 and TRBJ2-2, reads KAGVTQTPRYLIKTRGQQVTLSCSPISGHRSVSWYQQTPGQGLQFLFEYFSETQRNKGNFPGRFSGRQFSNSRSEMNVSTLELGDSALYLCASSRGQGHTGELFFGEGSRLTVL.

The rearrangement links TRBV6-2 or TRBV6-3 to TRBJ1-1, with D possibly matching TRBD1 (6 bases). CDR3 length equals 13 residues. Germline assignment: CDR1 MNHEY and CDR2 SVGEGT. The V and J ends lost 5 bases and 7 bases respectively, with 14 bases between them. In DNA, the CDR3 is TGTGCCAGCAGTCTACCGGGGGGCGGTGAAGCTTTCTTT. Its translation is CASSLPGGGEAFF.

This rearrangement joins TRBV5-4 to TRBJ1-1; weak D call: TRBD1 (6 bases). The CDR3 extends over 15 amino acids. V lost 4 bases and J lost 1, with 14 bases in between. The V gene's germline CDR1 is SGHNT and CDR2 YYREEE (reference sequence). The CDR3 spells CASSAARQANTEAFF. In nucleotides, the CDR3 is TGTGCCAGCAGCGCAGCCAGACAGGCGAACACTGAAGCTTTCTTT.

V usage is TRBV11-2 and J usage is TRBJ1-1; TRBD1 might be the D (6 bases). The germline CDR1 and CDR2 sequences are SGHAT and FQNNGV. Trimming stripped 5 bases from V and 1 base from J, with 11 bases between. The length of the CDR3 is 14 residues. For the CDR3, the DNA is TGTGCCAGCAGCAGACACAGGGAGAACACTGAAGCTTTCTTT. Its protein product is CASSRHRENTEAFF.

This sequence joins TRBV7-6 and TRBJ2-7, with 9 nucleotides matching TRBD2. CDR1 is SGHVS and CDR2 is FNYEAQ in the germline V gene. The V segment lost 0 bases and the J segment 2 bases; nucleotides outside the gene matches: 2. The CDR3 loop spans 15 amino acids. The CDR3 nucleotides are TGTGCCAGCAGCTTAGCTAGCGGGGGCGCCTACGAGCAGTACTTC. Translation gives CASSLASGGAYEQYF.

J is TRBJ2-1 and V is TRBV5-1; 7 positions match TRBD1. The CDR3 spans 18 residues. V shed 4 bases and J 0 bases; nucleotides not matched to a gene: 13. The germline V gene encodes CDR1 SGHRS and CDR2 YFSETQ. CDR3 DNA sequence: TGCGCCAGCAGCCGGGGACAGTCTACTTTGGCCTCCTACAATGAGCAGTTCTTC. It specifies CASSRGQSTLASYNEQFF.

The chain couples TRBV13 to TRBJ2-1; tentatively, D is TRBD2 (6 bases). This CDR3 is built from 12 residues. Germline V gives CDR1 PRHDT, CDR2 FYEKMQ (reference sequence). Trimming shortened V by 5 bases and J by 10 bases, and 12 bases separated the two germline ends. CDR3 sequence: CASSVRLVEQFF. In nucleotides, the CDR3 is TGTGCCAGCAGCGTACGACTAGTGGAGCAGTTCTTC.

The chain employs TRBV5-4 and TRBJ2-1, with D perhaps TRBD1 (6 bases). The CDR3 has 15 residues. V was pared by 0 bases and J by 6 bases, with 13 bases between. CDR1 and CDR2 (germline): SGHNT, YYREEE (reference sequence). CDR3 amino acids: CASSLGGGHPNEQFF. The CDR3, as DNA: TGTGCCAGCAGCTTGGGAGGGGGACACCCCAATGAGCAGTTCTTC.

The V gene is TRBV10-2, the J gene TRBJ2-7; TRBD1 matches 10 bases. J was trimmed by 4 bases and V by 6 bases; bases with no gene match: 6. Looked up from germline, CDR1 is WSHSY and CDR2 is SAAADI. The CDR3 spans 14 residues. CDR3: CASSGTGAGYEQYF. The CDR3 region has the DNA TGCGCCAGCAGCGGGACAGGGGCAGGGTACGAGCAGTACTTC.

This chain joins TRBV11-2 and TRBJ2-3; D may be TRBD2 (5 bases). The germline gives CDR1 SGHAT, CDR2 FQNNGV. CDR3 size: 14 residues. V was pared by 4 bases and J by 3 bases, with 11 bases between. The CDR3 reads CASSSLPGTDTQYF. The CDR3 DNA follows: TGTGCCAGCAGCTCTCTCCCGGGAACAGATACGCAGTATTTT.

This clone was seen more than once but under ten times. The CDR3 is CATQGSNTYEQYF. The CDR3 DNA reads as TGTGCCACCCAGGGATCCAACACCTACGAGCAGTACTTC. V and J are TRBV28 and TRBJ2-7, with a possible D match to TRBD1 (5 bases). Looked up from germline, CDR1 is MDHEN and CDR2 is SYDVKM. The CDR3 totals 13 residues. The V end lost 10 bases, the J end lost 2 bases, and 15 bases lay between the germline ends.

The V call is TRBV2, the J call TRBJ2-2, with a possible D match to TRBD2 (5 bases). The CDR3 sequence is 15 residues long. CDR1 is SNHLY, CDR2 FYNNEI, per germline. V lost 5 bases to trimming and J lost 4 bases, with 14 bases between them. CDR3 in DNA: TGTGCCAGCAGTCCGAGGACTCTCTCCACCGGGGAGCTGTTTTTT. The encoded protein is CASSPRTLSTGELFF. The whole variable domain, remainder taken from reference TRBV2 and TRBJ2-2, is EPEVTQTPSHQVTQMGQEVILRCVPISNHLYFYWYRQILGQKVEFLVSFYNNEISEKSEIFDDQFSVERPDGSNFTLKIRSTKLEDSAMYFCASSPRTLSTGELFFGEGSRLTVL.

The rearrangement uses TRBV11-2 and TRBJ2-3; maybe TRBD2 (6 bases). The V and J ends lost 5 bases and 5 bases respectively, with 11 bases between them. Germline V gives CDR1 SGHAT, CDR2 FQNNGV. This CDR3 has 13 residues. The CDR3 nucleotides read TGTGCCAGCAGCCCCTTTAGCGGAGATACGCAGTATTTT. Encoded protein: CASSPFSGDTQYF.

This clone turned up a few times. The chain combines TRBV9 with TRBJ1-2; 7 bases agree with TRBD1. V lost 0 bases to trimming and J lost 8 bases; unmatched junction nucleotides: 7. The CDR3 totals 14 residues. Germline CDR1 is SGDLS and CDR2 is YYNGEE. CDR3 loop: CASSVDKGALGYTF. For the CDR3, the DNA is TGTGCCAGCAGCGTAGATAAGGGGGCTTTGGGCTACACCTTC.

Regarding this clone: This sample includes further DNA sequences coding for the same CDR3. This chain joins TRBV29-1 and TRBJ1-2; tentative D call: TRBD1 (5 bases). V was clipped by 4 bases and J by 0 bases, with 6 bases between them. The germline V gene has CDR1 SQVTM and CDR2 ANQGSEA. This CDR3 has 12 residues. CDR3 region: CSVAGTNYGYTF. In DNA form, the CDR3 reads TGCAGCGTTGCAGGGACTAACTATGGCTACACCTTC.

The rearrangement uses TRBV4-1 and TRBJ2-1; D might be TRBD2 (5 bases). The germline V gene encodes CDR1 MGHRA and CDR2 YSYEKL. The length of the CDR3 is 14 residues. Trimming took 1 base from V and 6 from J, leaving 10 bases between them. CDR3 sequence: CASSQGGPRNEQFF. CDR3 in DNA: TGCGCCAGCAGCCAAGGCGGGCCCCGCAATGAGCAGTTCTTC.

This clone has a handful of counts. V is TRBV10-3 and J is TRBJ1-2, with D possibly being TRBD1 (6 bases). Germline V gives CDR1 ENHRY, CDR2 SYGVKD. CDR3 length: 16 amino acids. The ends were cut back, 2 bases at V and 7 bases at J, with 20 bases in the middle. This chain's CDR3 is CAISEPTAGESSGYTF. CDR3 coding DNA: TGTGCCATCAGTGAGCCTACGGCAGGGGAGTCTAGTGGCTACACCTTC.

The J gene is TRBJ2-1, the V gene TRBV24-1; TRBD1 might be the D (6 bases). The V and J ends lost 3 bases and 9 bases respectively, with 20 bases between them. This CDR3 contains 16 residues. Germline values: CDR1 KGHDR, CDR2 SFDVKD. CDR3 amino acids: CATSDPLDRRKGEQFF. The CDR3 nucleotides are TGTGCCACCAGTGATCCCCTCGACAGGAGAAAGGGTGAGCAGTTCTTC.

This sequence joins TRBV11-2 and TRBJ1-3; D not certain. V dropped 2 bases and J dropped 2 bases, with 7 bases sitting between them. Germline V CDR1 and CDR2: SGHAT, FQNNGV. The CDR3 totals 14 residues. The CDR3 protein is CASSLRQAGNTIYF. The CDR3 DNA reads as TGTGCCAGCAGCTTAAGGCAGGCTGGAAACACCATATATTTT.

This chain connects TRBV12-3 or TRBV12-4 to TRBJ2-1; a weak D match, TRBD2 (6 bases). V dropped 6 bases and J dropped 8 bases, with 11 bases sitting between them. The CDR3 has 12 amino acids. CDR3 in amino acids: CASSLSGDEQFF. The DNA for the CDR3 is TGTGCCAGCAGCCTTTCGGGGGATGAGCAGTTCTTC.